This T cell receptor (beta chain) emerged from a study of PD-1 blockade in classical Hodgkin lymphoma (dated by TCRdb to about 2020). For the wider study: Nivolumab dosing was 3 mg/kg intravenously every 2 weeks, continuing until either disease progression or unacceptable toxicity. A peripheral blood immune signature of response to PD-1 blockade in classical Hodgkin lymphoma was defined using TCR beta sequencing and CyTOF.

Here is what the overall study found, with its caveats: CD4+ but not CD8+ TCR diversity rose significantly by C4D1 (p=0.0027 vs p=0.16), most apparent in complete responders (p=0.02). Lower diversity was seen in patients whose nivolumab began less than 1 year after ASCT, and these patients were left out of later analyses so that immune reconstitution would not confound the results. Newly diagnosed patients were reported to have lower baseline TCR diversity than healthy donors, and relapsed/refractory patients were reported to have lower baseline TCR diversity still. Only a single clinical trial cohort was studied, and what caused the repertoire differences, possibly disease activity or prior therapy, remained undefined. Trial patients achieving complete response had baseline diversity similar to newly diagnosed patients, whereas partial responders and progressors had significantly lower diversity.

Genomic DNA was extracted with the Qiagen DNeasy kit from unsorted PBMCs and from negatively selected CD4+ and CD8+ fractions. TCR beta CDR3 regions were subjected to amplification by immunoSEQ multiplex PCR with primers that anneal to V and J segments. A synthetic immune receptor repertoire was used to minimize amplification bias, and remaining bias was computationally removed after sequencing. In the authors' own workflow: Custom Python scripts were used to quantify repertoire diversity as the Shannon entropy index. Unsorted, CD4+ and CD8+ repertoires were examined separately, except in combined analyses, for which CD4+ and CD8+ sequences were merged in silico. Clonal expansion was defined as at least a 2-fold frequency increase after treatment relative to C1D1, with a pseudocount of 0.5 for undetected baseline clones. Clones with 0 or 1 copy at C1D1 were defined as singleton clones, while clones with 2 or more copies were defined as non-singleton clones. Clones expanded in unsorted samples were labelled as CD4+, CD8+ or unknown by matching protein sequences in sorted samples from the same patient. Wilcoxon tests were applied to paired samples to test diversity changes from C1D1 to C4D1. The clones in this table, taken by TCRdb from immuneACCESS, are in-frame only. Not every clone is retained; where verified, under half of the shortfall comes from an unresolved V gene, and the cause of the rest is unknown. Clonal size and the V and J genes are those of that table, whereas D and trimming came from the DNA. The sample table contains tens of thousands of clones; only one count was recorded for about 92% of them. Jointly, the top ten make up 8% of the sample.

On this clone: The antigen it recognizes is unknown. No much larger clone is present one base from it, and per-base qualities are unavailable.

Explained via the paper, the time point label denotes: cycle 1 day 1 (C1D1), immediately before nivolumab initiation. Relapse after autologous stem cell transplantation had occurred in all trial patients, and cohorts A, B and C were distinguished by prior brentuximab vedotin exposure. The trial cohort was composed of over 50 patients with relapsed/refractory classical Hodgkin lymphoma, for whom complete response, partial response or progressive disease was recorded as best overall response. Single-agent nivolumab was administered to trial patients in the multi-cohort phase II CheckMate 205 trial. Best overall response was determined by an independent review committee according to the 2007 International Working Group response criteria. Trial PBMCs were collected just before the start of nivolumab (C1D1) and during therapy at cycle 2 day 1 and cycle 4 day 1. After peripheral blood was drawn into 8 mL Vacutainer Cell Preparation Tubes, PBMCs were isolated by centrifugation and then cryopreserved.

The CDR3 has 15 amino acids, counting the end cysteine and phenylalanine. The read is trimmed to its CDR3 DNA, 45 bases read in frame from base 1. V and J are truncated by 2 bases and 9 bases respectively, leaving an intervening sequence of 17 bases. CDR1 and CDR2 are drawn from the germline V gene (reference sequence): MNHEY, SMNVEV. This chain joins TRBV27 to TRBJ2-1; the D gene is perhaps TRBD1 or TRBD2, as each covers 6 bases. The source material was peripheral blood mononuclear cells (PBMCs), sampled at baseline. This sequence originates from a human donor with classical Hodgkin lymphoma. The CDR3 sequence is CASSLGGPRGLEQFF. The DNA is as follows: TGTGCCAGCAGTTTAGGGGGGCCTCGGGGGCTTGAGCAGTTCTTC.